This entry features one T cell receptor beta chain sequence. Its cognate antigen is unknown. The PCR used 60 Vbeta and 13 Jbeta primers. Sequencing was performed with immunoSEQ multiplex PCR; in TCRdb, only in-frame clones are kept and a portion is missing. The sample yields approximately 110,000 clones, roughly 70% seen once. This sample was taken from a study of cytomegalovirus exposure and HLA in healthy donors. Overall study results and limits: Later analysis revealed greater clonal expansion in HLA-associated TCR beta chains than in equally common others. In an earlier analysis, about 87% or about 30%: the productive usage of most TCR beta V segments.

Germline assignment: CDR1 LNHDA and CDR2 SQIVND (reference sequence). The CDR3 totals 16 residues. Trimming removed 3 bases from V and 6 bases from J; junction bases left unmatched: 10. Sample: PBMCs. This chain links TRBV19 with TRBJ2-2, with 7 bases aligning to TRBD2. This clonotype was sampled from a man aged 35 to 55 in good health and CMV-seropositive. The chain's CDR3 is CASSMSSGLWAGELFF. The DNA of the CDR3 is TGTGCCAGTAGTATGAGTAGCGGGTTATGGGCCGGGGAGCTGTTTTTT.